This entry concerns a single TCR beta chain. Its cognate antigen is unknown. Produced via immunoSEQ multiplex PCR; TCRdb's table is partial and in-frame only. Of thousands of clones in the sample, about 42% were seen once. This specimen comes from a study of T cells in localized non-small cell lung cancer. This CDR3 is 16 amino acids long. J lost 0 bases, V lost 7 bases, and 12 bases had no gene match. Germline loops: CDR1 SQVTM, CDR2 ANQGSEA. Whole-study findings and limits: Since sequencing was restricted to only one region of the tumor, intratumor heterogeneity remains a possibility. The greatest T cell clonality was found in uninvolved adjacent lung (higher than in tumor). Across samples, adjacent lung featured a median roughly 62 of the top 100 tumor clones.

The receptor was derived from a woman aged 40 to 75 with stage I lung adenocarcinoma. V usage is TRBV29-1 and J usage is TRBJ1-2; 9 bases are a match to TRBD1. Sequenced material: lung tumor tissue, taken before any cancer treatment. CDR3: CSDGTGSHKTNYGYTF. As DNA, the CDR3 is TGCAGCGATGGGACAGGGTCTCACAAAACTAACTATGGCTACACCTTC.